This T cell receptor (beta chain) originates from a study of graft-versus-host responses after intestinal transplantation. Study-level results: In patients with graft-donor T cell macrochimerism, allograft graft-versus-host to host-versus-graft clonal ratios were high.

The CDR3 consists of 14 residues. Looked up from germline, CDR1 is SEHNR and CDR2 is FQNEAQ (reference sequence). Concerning this clone: Its cognate antigen is unknown.

Repertoires were generated with immunoSEQ multiplex PCR, while TCRdb's copy carries only in-frame clones and drops some. The table has tens of thousands of clones, approximately 92% seen once. The sequencing here drew on unstimulated CD4+ T cells sorted from spleen or lymph node cells, taken before intestinal transplant. The TCR sequence derives from a human donor who received an intestinal transplant. J is TRBJ2-5 and V is TRBV7-9; 9 bases line up with TRBD1. The J call is doubtful: the DNA matches TRBJ2-7 better. The CDR3 spells CASSAGQGKNEQYF. As DNA, the CDR3 is TGTGCCAGCAGCGCGGGACAGGGAAAGAACGAGCAGTACTTC.